Shown below are 23 T cell receptor beta chains from a single sample sequenced in a study of long-term antiretroviral therapy in people with HIV. With survey level as its setting, the immunoSEQ assay was v3.0. Only in-frame clones appear in the TCRdb table, and some are missing; sequencing was by immunoSEQ multiplex PCR. The table records about 39,000 clones, about 85% of them present only once. The material was unsorted PBMCs, obtained 3.1 years after starting antiretroviral therapy. These TCRs come from a woman in her forties or fifties with HIV.

The chain is built from TRBV7-9 and TRBJ1-1, with a weak D call TRBD1 (6 bases). Deletions cut 5 bases from V and 8 bases from J, with 12 bases between. Germline assignment: CDR1 SEHNR and CDR2 FQNEAQ (reference sequence). The CDR3 totals 12 residues. CDR3: CASSPTGTEAFF. Here the CDR3 DNA reads TGTGCCAGCAGCCCAACCGGGACAGAAGCTTTCTTT.

The CDR3, as DNA: TGTGCCAGCAGCCAACAGGGAAGGGGGGATCAAGAGACCCAGTACTTC. Translation gives CASSQQGRGDQETQYF. The rearrangement uses TRBV14 and TRBJ2-5, with D perhaps TRBD1 or TRBD2 (6 bases each). Trimming removed 2 bases at V and 2 bases at J, with 15 bases between. CDR3 length equals 16 residues. Germline V gene data show CDR1 as SGHDN and CDR2 as FVKESK.

The chain carries TRBV5-1 and TRBJ1-3; no clear D gene. CDR1 and CDR2 (germline): SGHRS, YFSETQ. Trimming took 0 bases from V and 4 from J, leaving 14 bases between them. This CDR3 is 16 amino acids long. The CDR3 is CASSLAGSRFGNTIYF. In DNA form, the CDR3 reads TGCGCCAGCAGCTTGGCCGGCTCCAGGTTCGGAAACACCATATATTTT. Drawing the rest from reference TRBV5-1 and TRBJ1-3, the complete variable domain is KAGVTQTPRYLIKTRGQQVTLSCSPISGHRSVSWYQQTPGQGLQFLFEYFSETQRNKGNFPGRFSGRQFSNSRSEMNVSTLELGDSALYLCASSLAGSRFGNTIYFGEGSWLTVV.

This clone came up once. In DNA, the CDR3 is TGTGCCAGCAGCCTCACAGGAGACTATGGCTACACCTTC. Translated: CASSLTGDYGYTF. The chain employs TRBV7-8 and TRBJ1-2; a possible D gene is TRBD1 (5 bases). V shed 5 bases and J shed 3 bases, with 10 bases lying between them. CDR3 length: 13 amino acids. The germline V gene encodes CDR1 SGHVS and CDR2 FQNEAQ.

A word on this clone: A read error may produce the germline difference seen at one junction end. The CDR3 reads CASSHPRPGDRARTVLF. DNA of the CDR3: TGTGCCAGCAGCCACCCGAGGCCGGGGGACAGGGCTCGGACGGTGCTCTTC. The chain employs TRBV5-4 and TRBJ2-1; 9 bases are a match to TRBD1. CDR3 size: 17 residues. Germline lookup yields CDR1 SGHNT and CDR2 YYREEE (reference sequence).

The V call is TRBV5-1, the J call TRBJ1-1; no firm D call. Between the trimmed V and J ends, which lost 5 bases and 1 base, there was a span of 21 bases. The germline V gene encodes CDR1 SGHRS and CDR2 YFSETQ. CDR3 length: 17 amino acids. CDR3 loop: CASSLPLSVEQNTEAFF. The CDR3 DNA follows: TGCGCCAGCAGTTTACCTTTAAGCGTAGAGCAGAACACTGAAGCTTTCTTT. The whole variable domain, filled in from reference TRBV5-1 and TRBJ1-1, reads KAGVTQTPRYLIKTRGQQVTLSCSPISGHRSVSWYQQTPGQGLQFLFEYFSETQRNKGNFPGRFSGRQFSNSRSEMNVSTLELGDSALYLCASSLPLSVEQNTEAFFGQGTRLTVV.

V is TRBV5-1 and J is TRBJ1-2; TRBD1 is a possible D gene (6 bases). This CDR3 region has 16 residues. The germline V and J ends were trimmed by 0 bases and 3 bases, with 15 bases remaining between them. Looked up from germline, CDR1 is SGHRS and CDR2 is YFSETQ. The CDR3 sequence: CASSLGGARRDYGYTF. CDR3 DNA: TGCGCCAGCAGCTTGGGGGGGGCCAGGAGAGACTATGGCTACACCTTC.

The chain combines TRBV18 with TRBJ2-5, with D unresolved. V lost 3 bases and J lost 1, with 0 bases in between. The CDR3 is 11 residues long. In germline, CDR1 is KGHSH, CDR2 LQKENI. The CDR3 DNA is TGTGCCAGCTCACCCCAAGAGACCCAGTACTTC. Residues: CASSPQETQYF. Using reference TRBV18 and TRBJ2-5 for the parts outside the CDR3, the full variable domain is NAGVMQNPRHLVRRRGQEARLRCSPMKGHSHVYWYRQLPEEGLKFMVYLQKENIIDESGMPKERFSAEFPKEGPSILRIQQVVRGDSAAYFCASSPQETQYFGPGTRLLVL.

The V call is TRBV19, the J call TRBJ2-7, with 8 positions matching TRBD1. CDR3 length: 14 amino acids. Germline CDR1 and CDR2: LNHDA and SQIVND (reference sequence). After removal of 3 bases from V and 2 bases from J, the junction contained 3 bases not matched to a gene. In DNA, the CDR3 is TGTGCCAGTAGTATCGCGACAGGGGCCTACGAGCAGTACTTC. Encoded protein: CASSIATGAYEQYF. The full variable domain, its missing parts supplied by reference TRBV19 and TRBJ2-7, is DGGITQSPKYLFRKEGQNVTLSCEQNLNHDAMYWYRQDPGQGLRLIYYSQIVNDFQKGDIAEGYSVSREKKESFPLTVTSAQKNPTAFYLCASSIATGAYEQYFGPGTRLTVT.

The chain combines TRBV7-9 with TRBJ2-3, with D possibly matching TRBD2 (5 bases). V was clipped by 2 bases and J by 4 bases, with 10 bases between them. Germline CDR1 SEHNR, CDR2 FQNEAQ (reference sequence). This CDR3 is 14 amino acids long. The CDR3 reads CASSLSQLADTQYF. The CDR3 DNA is TGTGCCAGCAGCTTATCCCAACTAGCAGATACGCAGTATTTT.

The V call is TRBV7-3, the J call TRBJ1-2, with TRBD1 as a possible D gene (5 bases). This CDR3 is built from 14 residues. With 1 base removed from V and 4 bases from J, the gap between germline ends came to 10 bases. The germline gives CDR1 SGHTA, CDR2 FQGTGA. CDR3 in amino acids: CASSLNPGIYGYTF. CDR3 bases: TGTGCCAGCAGCTTAAACCCAGGGATCTATGGCTACACCTTC. Based on the CDR3 plus reference TRBV7-3 and TRBJ1-2, the full variable domain is GAGVSQTPSNKVTEKGKYVELRCDPISGHTALYWYRQSLGQGPEFLIYFQGTGAADDSGLPNDRFFAVRPEGSVSTLKIQRTERGDSAVYLCASSLNPGIYGYTFGSGTRLTVV.

The chain employs TRBV11-2 and TRBJ1-5; 7 positions match TRBD1. The CDR3 is made up of 18 amino acids. The junction had 16 bases not matched to a gene; V was cut back by 5 bases and J by 3 bases. The germline CDR1 and CDR2 sequences are SGHAT and FQNNGV. CDR3 nucleotides: TGTGCCAGCAGCCATCACTACAGGGGCGCCGCTTACAATCAGCCCCAGCATTTT. This gives the protein CASSHHYRGAAYNQPQHF.

This clone was observed a single time. The chain is built from TRBV2 and TRBJ1-3, with TRBD1 identical over 8 bases. CDR3 size: 15 residues. Germline CDR1 reads SNHLY; CDR2 reads FYNNEI. J gave up 0 bases and V 6 bases, and 4 bases lay outside the gene matches. As DNA, the CDR3 is TGTGCCAGCAGGGACACAGGGGGCTCTGGAAACACCATATATTTT. This encodes CASRDTGGSGNTIYF. Looking up the rest from reference TRBV2 and TRBJ1-3 gives the full variable domain: EPEVTQTPSHQVTQMGQEVILRCVPISNHLYFYWYRQILGQKVEFLVSFYNNEISEKSEIFDDQFSVERPDGSNFTLKIRSTKLEDSAMYFCASRDTGGSGNTIYFGEGSWLTVV.

The chain recombines TRBV4-3 with TRBJ1-1, with unresolved D. CDR3 size: 16 residues. V lost 4 bases, J lost 1 base, and 16 bases lay in between. Germline CDR1 reads LGHNA; CDR2 reads YSLEER. CDR3 loop: CASSLSGSLSNTEAFF. The DNA for the CDR3 is TGCGCCAGCAGCCTGTCGGGTTCCCTCTCGAACACTGAAGCTTTCTTT.

The chain carries TRBV4-3 and TRBJ1-2; maybe TRBD1 (5 bases). Trimming left V 0 bases short and J 4 bases short, with 12 bases between. There are 15 residues in the CDR3. Germline CDR1 LGHNA, CDR2 YSLEER. This chain's CDR3 is CASSQDREGPYGYTF. The CDR3 nucleotides are TGCGCCAGCAGCCAAGATAGGGAGGGGCCCTATGGCTACACCTTC.

This sequence joins TRBV7-3 and TRBJ1-6, with a possible D match to TRBD1 (5 bases). The ends were cut back, 7 bases at V and 0 bases at J, with 22 bases in the middle. The length of the CDR3 is 19 residues. Looked up from germline, CDR1 is SGHTA and CDR2 is FQGTGA. The CDR3 protein is CASTTPGATTGSYNSPLHF. CDR3 nucleotides: TGTGCCAGCACCACTCCGGGAGCCACAACAGGCTCCTATAATTCACCCCTCCACTTT.

DNA of the CDR3: TGTGCCAGCTCATCTGAAGCGACGACAGGGACCTACGAGCAGTACTTC. This codes for CASSSEATTGTYEQYF. The rearrangement uses TRBV18 and TRBJ2-7; TRBD1 agrees at 7 bases. The trim removed 5 bases at V and 2 bases at J, leaving 12 bases unmatched. Germline V gene lookup returns CDR1 KGHSH and CDR2 LQKENI. The CDR3 totals 16 residues.

This clone is judged medium-sized. This chain joins TRBV29-1 and TRBJ1-2; D is unclear. Between the trimmed V and J ends, which lost 2 bases and 3 bases, there was a span of 13 bases. Germline CDR1 SQVTM, CDR2 ANQGSEA. The length of the CDR3 is 14 residues. The CDR3: CSVEMQEPYYGYTF. In nucleotides, the CDR3 is TGCAGCGTTGAAATGCAGGAACCCTACTATGGCTACACCTTC.

This chain links TRBV4-1 with TRBJ1-5; D is undetermined. Germline loops: CDR1 MGHRA, CDR2 YSYEKL. V gave up 2 bases and J gave up 8 bases, with 13 bases separating them. There are 14 residues in the CDR3. Here the CDR3 DNA reads TGCGCCAGCAGCCAAACTTTTGGAGAGAAGCCCCAGCATTTT. It encodes CASSQTFGEKPQHF.

The table lists this clone with a count of one. This rearrangement joins TRBV7-3 to TRBJ2-5, with a weak D call TRBD2 (7 bases). The CDR3 is 15 amino acids. V was trimmed by 0 bases and J by 5 bases, leaving 13 bases between them. Germline V gives CDR1 SGHTA, CDR2 FQGTGA. CDR3 bases: TGTGCCAGCAGCTTAACAAGGGGGGGCCCGGAGACCCAGTACTTC. Residues: CASSLTRGGPETQYF.

The chain has TRBV11-3 and TRBJ2-2; D is undetermined. CDR1 is SGHNT and CDR2 is YENEEA in the germline V gene. V was clipped by 5 bases and J by 0 bases, with 7 bases between them. This CDR3 is 14 amino acids long. The CDR3 nucleotides read TGTGCCAGCAGCCCCCTATCGAACACCGGGGAGCTGTTTTTT. Translation gives CASSPLSNTGELFF. The variable domain in full, with the rest retrieved from reference TRBV11-3 and TRBJ2-2, is EAGVVQSPRYKIIEKKQPVAFWCNPISGHNTLYWYLQNLGQGPELLIRYENEEAVDDSQLPKDRFSAERLKGVDSTLKIQPAELGDSAVYLCASSPLSNTGELFFGEGSRLTVL.

The chain couples TRBV10-2 to TRBJ2-1; TRBD2 agrees at 8 bases. The germline V gene encodes CDR1 WSHSY and CDR2 SAAADI. The CDR3 covers 16 residues. The V segment lost 3 bases and the J segment 7 bases; nucleotides outside the gene matches: 11. CDR3 region: CASSDPPAGGGNEQFF. CDR3 bases: TGCGCCAGCAGTGACCCCCCCGCGGGGGGAGGAAATGAGCAGTTCTTC.

The CDR3 is CASSLSVNSYNEQFF. CDR3 DNA sequence: TGTGCCAGCAGCTTATCGGTCAACTCCTACAATGAGCAGTTCTTC. The genes are TRBV7-3 and TRBJ2-1; D ambiguous. Deletions cut 2 bases from V and 0 bases from J, with 8 bases between. The V gene's germline CDR1 is SGHTA and CDR2 FQGTGA. CDR3 size: 15 residues.